The T cell receptor beta chain under discussion was sequenced for a study of CD8 T cell repertoires and HIV-1 epitope variants. Study as a whole: Separate wells received one of Twenty-five Gag or Nef variant peptides. 1M T cells were kept uncultured as a baseline.

Sequencing of TCR beta CDR3 used immunoSEQ survey depth. The method was immunoSEQ multiplex PCR; TCRdb's version includes in-frame clones alone and lacks a portion of them. The table lists about 5,600 clones, around 69% of them singletons. CDR1 is ENHRY, CDR2 SYGVKD, per germline. The CDR3 is made up of 17 amino acids. With 0 bases clipped from V and 9 bases from J, the junction kept 11 bases outside the gene matches. As to this clone: Its antigen remains unknown.

General study points: Some ten antigen-specific TCR beta clonotypes were found; about six seemed cross-reactive to variants.

J is TRBJ2-1 and V is TRBV10-3; TRBD2 agrees at 10 bases. This receptor was identified in a male donor with HIV. The sequenced sample was cultured CD8+ T cells derived from PBMCs. CDR3 in amino acids: CAISESVGGAGGIEQFF. In DNA, the CDR3 is TGTGCCATCAGTGAGTCGGTTGGGGGAGCGGGAGGGATTGAGCAGTTCTTC.